This T cell receptor (beta chain) is drawn from a study of blood T cell repertoires in COVID-19. Study as a whole: COVID-19 samples, acute and convalescent, were from the United States, Italy and Spain.

Here immunoSEQ multiplex PCR was the method, and the copy in TCRdb shows in-frame clones only, minus some. The sample shows fewer than 70,000 clones, approximately 90% of them seen only once. The CDR3 contains 15 residues. With V trimmed by 4 bases and J by 10 bases, 10 bases remained unmatched. The germline V gene has CDR1 LNHDA and CDR2 SQIVND (reference sequence). V is TRBV19 and J is TRBJ1-6, with 7 bases identical to TRBD1. This TCR was recovered from a woman older than 75 with active COVID-19. Sequenced material: peripheral blood. DNA of the CDR3: TGTGCCAGTAGTAAAGGGGGCGCTCAAGTCTCACCCCTCCACTTT. Protein product: CASSKGGAQVSPLHF.